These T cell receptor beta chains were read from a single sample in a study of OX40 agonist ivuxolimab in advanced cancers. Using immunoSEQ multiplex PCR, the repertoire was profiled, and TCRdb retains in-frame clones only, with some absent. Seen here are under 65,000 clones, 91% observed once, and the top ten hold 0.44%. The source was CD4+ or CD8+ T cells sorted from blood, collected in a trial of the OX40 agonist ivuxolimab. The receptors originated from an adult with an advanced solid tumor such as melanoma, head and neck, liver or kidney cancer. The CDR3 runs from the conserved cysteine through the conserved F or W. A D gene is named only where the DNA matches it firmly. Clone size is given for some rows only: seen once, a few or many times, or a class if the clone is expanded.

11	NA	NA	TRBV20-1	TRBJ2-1	CSARSGDEQFF	TGCAGTGCTAGGTCCGGGGATGAGCAGTTCTTC
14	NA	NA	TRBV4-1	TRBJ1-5	CASSKQQGNQPQHF	TGCGCCAGCAGCAAACAGCAGGGTAATCAGCCCCAGCATTTT
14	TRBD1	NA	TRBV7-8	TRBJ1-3	CASRRTGAGNTIYF	TGTGCCAGCAGACGGACAGGGGCAGGAAACACCATATATTTT
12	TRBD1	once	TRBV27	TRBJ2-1	CASSLNRGNKFF	TGTGCCAGCAGTTTAAACAGGGGGAACAAGTTCTTC
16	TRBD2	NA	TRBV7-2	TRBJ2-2	CASSPGGQGNTGELFF	TGTGCCAGCAGCCCGGGGGGGCAGGGGAACACCGGGGAGCTGTTTTTT
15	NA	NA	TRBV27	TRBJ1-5	CASRPDPGGSQPQHF	TGTGCCAGCAGACCTGACCCGGGCGGGAGCCAGCCCCAGCATTTT
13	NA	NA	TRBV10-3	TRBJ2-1	CAITPRDKNEQFF	TGTGCCATCACCCCGCGGGACAAGAATGAGCAGTTCTTC
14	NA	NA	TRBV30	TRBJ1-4	CAWTKTGANEKLFF	TGTGCCTGGACTAAGACAGGAGCAAATGAAAAACTGTTTTTT
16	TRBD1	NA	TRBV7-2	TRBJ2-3	CASSPRTGAGTDTQYF	TGTGCCAGCAGCCCCCGGACAGGGGCTGGCACAGATACGCAGTATTTT
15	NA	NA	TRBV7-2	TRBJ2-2	CASMRDSSNTGELFF	TGTGCCAGCATGAGGGACTCCTCGAACACCGGGGAGCTGTTTTTT
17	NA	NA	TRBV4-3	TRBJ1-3	CASSQDIGRDTGNTIYF	TGCGCCAGCAGCCAAGATATTGGCAGGGACACTGGAAACACCATATATTTT
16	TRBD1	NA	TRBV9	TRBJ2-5	CASSVAGQALGETQYF	TGTGCCAGCAGCGTAGCCGGACAGGCCCTGGGGGAGACCCAGTACTTC
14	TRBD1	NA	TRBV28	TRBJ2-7	CASTSGTGFHEQYF	TGTGCCAGCACCTCAGGGACAGGGTTTCACGAGCAGTACTTC
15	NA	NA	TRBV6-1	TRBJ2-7	CATYTMKGASYEQYF	TGTGCCACCTACACTATGAAAGGGGCAAGCTACGAGCAGTACTTC
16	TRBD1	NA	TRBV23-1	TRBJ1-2	CASSVTTSQGAPSYTF	TGCGCCAGCAGCGTCACCACATCGCAGGGGGCGCCGAGCTACACCTTC
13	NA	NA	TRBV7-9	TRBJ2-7	CASSSTGTDEQYF	TGTGCCAGCAGCTCTACAGGGACCGACGAGCAGTACTTC
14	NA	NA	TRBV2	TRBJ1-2	CASGTQGSNYGYTF	TGTGCCAGCGGTACACAGGGATCAAACTATGGCTACACCTTC
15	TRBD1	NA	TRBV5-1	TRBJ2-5	CASSLGRGMQETQYF	TGCGCCAGCAGTTTGGGCAGGGGGATGCAAGAGACCCAGTACTTC
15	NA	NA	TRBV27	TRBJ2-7	CASTRGLGESYEQYF	TGTGCCAGCACCCGGGGGCTCGGGGAATCCTACGAGCAGTACTTC
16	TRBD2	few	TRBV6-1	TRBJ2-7	CASSDLQLAGAGEQYF	TGTGCCAGCAGTGACCTCCAGCTAGCGGGAGCTGGGGAGCAGTACTTC
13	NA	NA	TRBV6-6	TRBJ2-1	CASSYEASFEQFF	TGTGCCAGCAGTTACGAGGCTAGCTTTGAGCAGTTCTTC
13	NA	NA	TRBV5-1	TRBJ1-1	CASSLGVNTEAFF	TGCGCCAGCAGCTTGGGGGTGAACACTGAAGCTTTCTTT
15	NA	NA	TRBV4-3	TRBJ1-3	CASSQDLSSGNTIYF	TGCGCCAGCAGCCAAGATTTGTCCTCTGGAAACACCATATATTTT
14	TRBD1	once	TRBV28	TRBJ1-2	CASSVAGQGSGYTF	TGTGCCAGCAGCGTAGCGGGACAGGGGTCTGGCTACACCTTC
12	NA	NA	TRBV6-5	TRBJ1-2	CATLTGPYGYTF	TGTGCCACGTTGACAGGCCCTTATGGCTACACCTTC
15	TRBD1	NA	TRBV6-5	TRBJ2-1	CASRLDRGPYNEQFF	TGTGCCAGCAGACTGGACAGGGGCCCGTACAATGAGCAGTTCTTC